The sequence of this TCR beta chain was determined in a study of PD-L1 blockade in urothelial cancer. Every PCR received spiked-in synthetic TCR analog templates. Repertoires were generated with immunoSEQ multiplex PCR, while TCRdb's copy carries only in-frame clones and drops some. Of 60,000 to 75,000 clones listed, 75% to 90% are singletons. This CDR3 contains 16 residues. V dropped 8 bases and J dropped 0 bases, with 17 bases sitting between them. In germline, CDR1 is LNHDA, CDR2 SQIVND (reference sequence). Time point defined: pretreatment peripheral blood. The material was PBMCs, obtained around atezolizumab (anti-PD-L1) treatment. J is TRBJ1-3 and V is TRBV19; D uncertain. The source of this sequence is a man aged 60-69 years with urothelial cancer. CDR3 sequence: CASRFRGTDSGNTIYF. CDR3 coding DNA: TGTGCCAGTCGGTTTCGGGGTACGGACTCTGGAAACACCATATATTTT.